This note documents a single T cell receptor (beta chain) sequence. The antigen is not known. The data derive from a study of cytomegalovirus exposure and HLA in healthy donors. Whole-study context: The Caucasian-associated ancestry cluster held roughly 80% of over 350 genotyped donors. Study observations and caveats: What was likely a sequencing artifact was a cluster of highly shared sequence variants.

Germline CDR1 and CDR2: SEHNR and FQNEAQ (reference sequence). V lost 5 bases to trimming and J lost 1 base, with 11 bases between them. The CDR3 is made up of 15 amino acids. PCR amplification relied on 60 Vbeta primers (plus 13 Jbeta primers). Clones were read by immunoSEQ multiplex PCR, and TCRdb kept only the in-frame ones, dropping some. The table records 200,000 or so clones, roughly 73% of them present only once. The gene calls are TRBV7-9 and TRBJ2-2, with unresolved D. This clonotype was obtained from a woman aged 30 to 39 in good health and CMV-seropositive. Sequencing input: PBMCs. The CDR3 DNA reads TGTGCCAGCAGCCCCCTCGGAGTGAACACCGGGGAGCTGTTTTTT. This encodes CASSPLGVNTGELFF.